These 10 T cell receptor beta chains were sequenced from one sample in a study of blood T cells in healthy people across ages. A second PCR of 7 to 11 cycles used a sample-barcoded 5' primer and a J-beta primer mix. TCRdb re-analysed the 5' RACE reads in MiXCR, keeping a single row per CDR3 protein. The sample comprises approximately 1,000,000 distinct CDR3 sequences, about two fifths of which are singletons, and about 12% rests with the top ten. Material: blood. These receptors came from a man younger than 30 in good health.

This chain joins TRBV28 and TRBJ1-5; possible D gene TRBD1, 6 bases. The CDR3 sequence is 15 residues long. The V gene lost 3 bases and the J gene lost 6 bases, with 15 bases spanning the gap. CDR1 and CDR2 from the germline V gene are MDHEN and SYDVKM. CDR3 sequence (DNA): TGTGCCAGCAGTTTGCCACAGGGAAATGTTCAGCCCCAGCATTTT. Protein sequence: CASSLPQGNVQPQHF. Filled out from reference TRBV28 and TRBJ1-5, the complete variable domain reads DVKVTQSSRYLVKRTGEKVFLECVQDMDHENMFWYRQDPGLGLRLIYFSYDVKMKEKGDIPEGYSVSREKKERFSLILESASTNQTSMYLCASSLPQGNVQPQHFGDGTRLSIL.

The chain recombines TRBV20-1 with TRBJ1-5; D may be TRBD1 (5 bases). Germline values: CDR1 DFQATT, CDR2 SNEGSKA (reference sequence). CDR3 length: 13 residues. The V gene lost 4 bases and the J gene lost 0 bases, with 7 bases spanning the gap. CDR3 DNA sequence: TGCAGTGCTAAGGACACTAGCAATCAGCCCCAGCATTTT. It encodes CSAKDTSNQPQHF.

The CDR3 nucleotides are TGCAGTGCTAGAGATGGGGGCAGGGGGCTCACTGAAGCTTTCTTT. This gives the protein CSARDGGRGLTEAFF. This sequence joins TRBV20-1 and TRBJ1-1, with 8 bases that match TRBD1. The J segment lost 4 bases and the V segment lost 0 bases, leaving 7 bases of the junction unmatched. The CDR3 is 15 amino acids. The germline V gene has CDR1 DFQATT and CDR2 SNEGSKA (reference sequence).

This clonotype was counted a few times. The genes are TRBV7-9 and TRBJ2-1, with 9 bases aligning to TRBD1. The CDR3 extends over 15 amino acids. V shed 3 bases and J 7 bases; nucleotides not matched to a gene: 7. Per germline, CDR1 SEHNR and CDR2 FQNEAQ (reference sequence). The CDR3 region has the DNA TGTGCCAGCAGCTTTGTACAGGGGGCAAGGAATGAGCAGTTCTTC. Encoded protein: CASSFVQGARNEQFF.

V and J are TRBV5-1 and TRBJ1-1; 8 bases fit TRBD1. V trimming: 4 bases; J trimming: 1 base; junction bases outside the gene matches: 9. The CDR3 is 16 amino acids. The germline V gene encodes CDR1 SGHRS and CDR2 YFSETQ. The chain's CDR3 is CASSPDRERGNTEAFF. The CDR3 bases are TGCGCCAGCAGCCCGGACAGGGAAAGGGGGAACACTGAAGCTTTCTTT.

This clonotype has only one observation. This rearrangement joins TRBV6-5 to TRBJ2-2; 8 nucleotides line up with TRBD1. Germline values: CDR1 MNHEY, CDR2 SVGAGI. V shed 5 bases and J 0 bases; nucleotides not matched to a gene: 5. The CDR3 runs to 16 residues. The DNA for the CDR3 is TGTGCCAGCAGTCGGGGACAGGTCGCGAACACCGGGGAGCTGTTTTTT. Translated, it gives CASSRGQVANTGELFF.

The rearrangement uses TRBV12-3 or TRBV12-4 and TRBJ1-1, with D uncertain. The V end was cut by 0 bases, the J end by 5 bases, with 7 bases between. There are 13 residues in the CDR3. The CDR3, as DNA: TGTGCCAGCAGTTTAGCGTGGGGTACTGAAGCTTTCTTT. Translated, it gives CASSLAWGTEAFF.

In the case of this clonotype: A clone one base away is much larger, so this may be a read error. CDR3 sequence reads: CAGSLSQGPYEQYF. The CDR3 bases are TGTGCCGGCAGCTTAAGTCAGGGACCCTACGAGCAGTACTTC. V gene TRBV7-2 combines with J gene TRBJ2-7, with D perhaps TRBD1 or TRBD2 (5 bases each). This CDR3 contains 14 residues. Per the germline V gene, CDR1 is SGHTA and CDR2 is FQGNSA. Full variable domain (rest looked up from reference TRBV7-2 and TRBJ2-7): GAGVSQSPSNKVTEKGKDVELRCDPISGHTALYWYRQSLGQGLEFLIYFQGNSAPDKSGLPSDRFSAERTGGSVSTLTIQRTQQEDSAVYLCAGSLSQGPYEQYFGPGTRLTVT.

This chain uses TRBV6-2 or TRBV6-3 with TRBJ2-2; D is ambiguous. CDR1 is MNHEY and CDR2 is SVGEGT in the germline V gene. This CDR3 is built from 14 residues. Trimming took off 6 bases at V and 1 base at J, with 9 bases between the two ends. Here the CDR3 DNA reads TGTGCCAGCAGCTTCCGTTGGAACACCGGGGAGCTGTTTTTT. Translating gives CASSFRWNTGELFF.

The chain carries TRBV29-1 and TRBJ2-1, with 13 bases fitting TRBD2. The J call is doubtful: the DNA matches TRBJ2-7 better. The germline gives CDR1 SQVTM, CDR2 ANQGSEA. The length of the CDR3 is 15 residues. This CDR3 is CSGTSGGLSYNEQYF. The DNA for the CDR3 is TGCAGCGGGACTAGCGGGGGACTTTCCTACAATGAGCAGTACTTC.